The source of this T cell receptor (beta chain) is a study of glioma-infiltrating T cells. General study points: Very few CDR3 sequences were shared between tissue and blood. Tissue-blood divergence was below expectation in non-neoplastic patients, above in gliomas.

J gave up 6 bases and V 1 base, and 14 bases lay outside the gene matches. The CDR3 loop spans 18 amino acids. Germline CDR1 SEHNR, CDR2 FQNEAQ (reference sequence). This clonotype came up a few times. The antigen remains unidentified. TCR alpha and beta CDR3 regions were amplified from RNA using iRepertoire nested multiplex PCR. One-step reverse transcription and amplification started from roughly 100-400 ng of tissue mRNA or PBMC total RNA. Using its own MiXCR run on the multiplex PCR reads, TCRdb lists one record per CDR3 protein. The sample carries fewer than 200,000 distinct CDR3 sequences, about 32% recorded once.

The chain recombines TRBV7-9 with TRBJ1-4, with 7 bases that match TRBD1. The TCR comes from a human donor with low-grade glioma or glioblastoma, undergoing nonglioma brain surgery, or in good health (not recorded which). Material: glioma tissue, nonneoplastic brain tissue, or PBMCs (not recorded which). CDR3 in amino acids: CASSLGQNFDRVDEKLFF. The CDR3 nucleotides are TGTGCCAGCAGCTTAGGACAAAACTTCGACAGGGTTGATGAAAAACTGTTTTTT.